This T cell receptor beta chain was sequenced in a study of shared clonotypes between healthy human individuals. Note on this clone: Its specificity is not known.

The germline gives CDR1 MGHDK, CDR2 SYGVNS. V lost 1 base to trimming and J lost 10 bases; unmatched junction nucleotides: 7. This CDR3 is 14 amino acids long. Study outcomes and limitations: Larger estimated richness was generally seen in naive subsets than in memory subsets.

Method: immunoSEQ multiplex PCR; TCRdb's copy keeps in-frame clones and lacks some. In the table there are 550,000 to 800,000 clones, 90% of which are singletons. Specimen: memory CD8+ T cells from PBMCs. This sample's subset: CD45RO+ cells pooled with CCR7-negative TemRA cells. J is TRBJ2-3 and V is TRBV25-1, with TRBD2 matching 8 bases. This TCR derives from a young man in good health. Some clones in this sample may be carry-over from other donors' samples. CDR3 residues: CASSESGRAVAQYF. DNA for the CDR3: TGTGCCAGCAGTGAATCCGGGAGGGCCGTGGCGCAGTATTTT. Complete variable domain (other parts from reference TRBV25-1 and TRBJ2-3): EADIYQTPRYLVIGTGKKITLECSQTMGHDKMYWYQQDPGMELHLIHYSYGVNSTEKGDLSSESTVSRIRTEHFPLTLESARPSHTSQYLCASSESGRAVAQYFGPGTRLTVL.